The 32 T cell receptor beta chains given below trace back to one sample, sequenced in a study of shared T cell receptors in the human thymus. TCRdb's table, derived via immunoSEQ multiplex PCR, lists solely in-frame clones and lacks some. The table has hundreds of thousands of clones, 70% to 90% seen once. The same data also went into a second study, on human thymus T cells.

The sequenced sample consisted of thymocytes. These receptors originate from a girl less than two years old with a congenital heart defect.

This rearrangement joins TRBV27 to TRBJ1-2; 7 positions agree with TRBD1. The ends lost 5 bases at V and 4 bases at J; junction bases unmatched: 13. Germline V gives CDR1 MNHEY, CDR2 SMNVEV (reference sequence). The CDR3 extends over 16 amino acids. CDR3 sequence (DNA): TGTGCCAGCAGTCCAGACCCAGACAGGGTTTCCTATGGCTACACCTTC. This sequence encodes CASSPDPDRVSYGYTF.

The chain couples TRBV9 to TRBJ1-3; possible D gene TRBD1, 6 bases. The CDR3 consists of 14 residues. Germline CDR1 is SGDLS and CDR2 is YYNGEE. V lost 4 bases and J 7 bases, leaving 15 bases between the germline ends. The CDR3 coding sequence is TGTGCCAGCAGCCCGCGGACAGCCGTCAACACCATATATTTT. This encodes CASSPRTAVNTIYF.

In nucleotides, the CDR3 is TGTGCTAGTGTCCCCCCCCGGAGGCCACCGAACACTGAAGCTTTCTTT. Translation: CASVPPRRPPNTEAFF. The chain couples TRBV12-5 to TRBJ1-1, with D uncertain. CDR3 length equals 16 residues. V was cut by 7 bases and J by 1 base, with 19 bases left in between. CDR1 is LGHNT and CDR2 is FRNRAP in the germline V gene. Full variable domain (remainder filled in from reference TRBV12-5 and TRBJ1-1): DARVTQTPRHKVTEMGQEVTMRCQPILGHNTVFWYRQTMMQGLELLAYFRNRAPLDDSGMPKDRFSAEMPDATLATLKIQPSEPRDSAVYFCASVPPRRPPNTEAFFGQGTRLTVV.

The chain carries TRBV7-8 and TRBJ1-6; 7 bases align to TRBD1. The CDR3 sequence is 18 residues long. The trim removed 1 base at V and 10 bases at J, leaving 16 bases unmatched. Germline values: CDR1 SGHVS, CDR2 FQNEAQ. CDR3 DNA sequence: TGTGCCAGCAGCTTAGGCCCGAACAGACAGGGATTGGGATCACCCCTCCACTTT. Translating gives CASSLGPNRQGLGSPLHF.

The table lists this clone with a count of one. The chain carries TRBV14 and TRBJ2-7; a weak D match, TRBD2 (5 bases). Germline values: CDR1 SGHDN, CDR2 FVKESK. This CDR3 region has 15 residues. V was shortened by 0 bases and J by 3 bases, with 12 bases between the two germline ends. This CDR3 reads CASSQETSGGYEQYF. CDR3 DNA sequence: TGTGCCAGCAGCCAAGAAACTAGTGGCGGCTACGAGCAGTACTTC. The variable domain in full, with the rest retrieved from reference TRBV14 and TRBJ2-7, is EAGVTQFPSHSVIEKGQTVTLRCDPISGHDNLYWYRRVMGKEIKFLLHFVKESKQDESGMPNNRFLAERTGGTYSTLKVQPAELEDSGVYFCASSQETSGGYEQYFGPGTRLTVT.

The chain links TRBV10-1 to TRBJ2-1, with 10 bases that match TRBD2. V shed 2 bases and J 9 bases; nucleotides not matched to a gene: 16. Per the germline V gene, CDR1 is WNHNN and CDR2 is SYGVQD (reference sequence). The length of the CDR3 is 18 residues. The CDR3 nucleotides are TGCGCCAGCAGTGAGACAATAAATCTAGCGGGGGTAACCACTGAGCAGTTCTTC. Translation gives CASSETINLAGVTTEQFF.

This clone was counted a single time. The chain has TRBV2 and TRBJ1-1, with a possible D match to TRBD1 (6 bases). The CDR3 has 14 amino acids. The V gene's germline CDR1 is SNHLY and CDR2 FYNNEI. The germline V and J ends were trimmed by 4 bases and 4 bases, with 13 bases remaining between them. The CDR3 bases are TGTGCCAGCAGTGCCGGACAGTGGGTCACTGAAGCTTTCTTT. This translates into CASSAGQWVTEAFF. Supplemented by reference TRBV2 and TRBJ1-1, the full variable domain reads EPEVTQTPSHQVTQMGQEVILRCVPISNHLYFYWYRQILGQKVEFLVSFYNNEISEKSEIFDDQFSVERPDGSNFTLKIRSTKLEDSAMYFCASSAGQWVTEAFFGQGTRLTVV.

V and J are TRBV7-2 and TRBJ2-1, with 10 nucleotides matching TRBD2. Germline CDR1 SGHTA, CDR2 FQGNSA. The CDR3 extends over 15 amino acids. V lost 3 bases, J lost 7 bases, and 6 bases stayed unmatched. The CDR3 region is CASSLSAGGKNEQFF. CDR3 sequence (DNA): TGTGCCAGCAGCTTGTCAGCGGGGGGGAAAAATGAGCAGTTCTTC.

This rearrangement joins TRBV6-5 to TRBJ1-2, with no clear D. This CDR3 region has 14 residues. The ends were cut back, 1 base at V and 6 bases at J, with 12 bases in the middle. Germline V gene data show CDR1 as MNHEY and CDR2 as SVGAGI. The CDR3 sequence: CASSYLPSGNGYTF. CDR3 in DNA: TGTGCCAGCAGTTACTTACCGTCGGGGAATGGCTACACCTTC.

The rearrangement links TRBV5-4 to TRBJ2-3; D might be TRBD2 (6 bases). Germline loops: CDR1 SGHNT, CDR2 YYREEE (reference sequence). With 4 bases removed from V and 0 bases from J, the gap between germline ends came to 15 bases. The CDR3 runs to 16 residues. CDR3 nucleotides: TGTGCCAGCAGCAGCTCTAGCGCAGATAGCACAGATACGCAGTATTTT. This translates into CASSSSSADSTDTQYF. The full variable domain, rest sourced from reference TRBV5-4 and TRBJ2-3, is ETGVTQSPTHLIKTRGQQVTLRCSSQSGHNTVSWYQQALGQGPQFIFQYYREEENGRGNFPPRFSGLQFPNYSSELNVNALELDDSALYLCASSSSSADSTDTQYFGPGTRLTVL.

This sequence joins TRBV7-2 and TRBJ1-4; D possibly corresponds to TRBD1 (5 bases). CDR3 length: 18 residues. V lost 2 bases and J lost 0, with 16 bases in between. The V gene's germline CDR1 is SGHTA and CDR2 FQGNSA. CDR3 region: CASSLNRQTSATNEKLFF. For the CDR3, the DNA is TGTGCCAGCAGCTTAAACCGACAGACTAGTGCAACTAATGAAAAACTGTTTTTT.

V usage is TRBV29-1 and J usage is TRBJ1-1; perhaps TRBD1 as D (6 bases). From germline, CDR1 is SQVTM and CDR2 ANQGSEA. CDR3 size: 14 residues. The germline V and J ends were trimmed by 3 bases and 1 base, with 12 bases remaining between them. CDR3 in DNA: TGCAGCGTTGATAGGGGGATTAGGAACACTGAAGCTTTCTTT. Its protein product is CSVDRGIRNTEAFF.

The V call is TRBV25-1, the J call TRBJ2-1; a weak D match, TRBD1 (5 bases). The CDR3 runs to 16 residues. V was trimmed by 3 bases and J by 2 bases, leaving 14 bases between them. Germline-derived CDR1 and CDR2 are MGHDK and SYGVNS. Written as DNA, the CDR3 is TGTGCCAGCAGTGACCCGGACACTTCACCCTACAATGAGCAGTTCTTC. This encodes CASSDPDTSPYNEQFF.

The gene calls are TRBV27 and TRBJ1-2; D is unresolved. Deletions cut 5 bases from V and 7 bases from J, with 11 bases between. This CDR3 contains 12 residues. Germline values: CDR1 MNHEY, CDR2 SMNVEV (reference sequence). CDR3: CASSPRGGGYTF. The CDR3 DNA is TGTGCCAGCAGTCCACGGGGTGGTGGCTACACCTTC.

The genes are TRBV14 and TRBJ1-1, with D unresolved. V dropped 7 bases and J dropped 1 base, with 13 bases sitting between them. Germline assignment: CDR1 SGHDN and CDR2 FVKESK. The CDR3 runs to 14 residues. CDR3 coding DNA: TGTGCCAGCATTTCGGCGGAGACGAACACTGAAGCTTTCTTT. Protein sequence: CASISAETNTEAFF.

This chain uses TRBV2 with TRBJ1-6, with 7 bases fitting TRBD1. CDR1 and CDR2 from the germline V gene are SNHLY and FYNNEI. V gave up 8 bases and J gave up 0 bases; unmatched junction bases: 13. CDR3 length equals 18 residues. The CDR3 coding sequence is TGTGCCAGCGGAGATACGGGACAGCCGAGCTCCTATAATTCACCCCTCCACTTT. It specifies CASGDTGQPSSYNSPLHF.

The J gene is TRBJ2-7, the V gene TRBV6-1; D gene unclear. The CDR3 spans 12 residues. CDR1 and CDR2 from the germline V gene are MNHNS and SASEGT. Between the trimmed V and J ends, which lost 2 bases and 4 bases, there was a span of 6 bases. The CDR3 loop reads CASSEIRYEQYF. The CDR3 nucleotides read TGTGCCAGCAGTGAAATCAGATACGAGCAGTACTTC.

The chain employs TRBV7-9 and TRBJ1-4; the match to TRBD1 covers 8 bases. After removal of 6 bases from V and 5 bases from J, the junction contained 8 bases not matched to a gene. Germline V gene sequence: CDR1 SEHNR, CDR2 FQNEAQ (reference sequence). This CDR3 is 15 amino acids long. The CDR3: CASSLTGTGNEKLFF. Here the CDR3 DNA reads TGTGCCAGCAGTTTGACCGGGACAGGAAATGAAAAACTGTTTTTT.

The chain carries TRBV27 and TRBJ1-5, with TRBD1 as a possible D gene (5 bases). Germline CDR1 MNHEY, CDR2 SMNVEV (reference sequence). The V gene lost 3 bases and the J gene lost 7 bases, with 16 bases spanning the gap. The CDR3 extends over 15 amino acids. CDR3 region: CASSFRMGHGQPQHF. Here the CDR3 DNA reads TGTGCCAGCAGTTTTCGGATGGGGCATGGACAGCCCCAGCATTTT.

This clone was found a few times. The genes are TRBV4-1 and TRBJ2-1; TRBD1 is a possible D gene (5 bases). Trimming cost V 2 bases and J 5 bases, with 16 bases left between them. Germline CDR1 and CDR2: MGHRA and YSYEKL. This CDR3 is 16 amino acids long. The CDR3 nucleotides are TGCGCCAGCAGCCAAAAGGCGCGGACACAACACAATGAGCAGTTCTTC. Translated, it gives CASSQKARTQHNEQFF.

The V gene is TRBV12-5, the J gene TRBJ2-1; 7 bases agree with TRBD1. This CDR3 is 15 amino acids long. J gave up 2 bases and V 6 bases, and 7 bases lay outside the gene matches. CDR1 and CDR2 (germline): LGHNT, FRNRAP. The CDR3 region is CASGQQGMPYNEQFF. For the CDR3, the DNA is TGTGCTAGTGGCCAACAGGGGATGCCCTACAATGAGCAGTTCTTC.

This clone appeared a single time. CDR3: CASSRGTANYGYTF. The CDR3 DNA reads TGTGCCAGCAGTAGGGGGACAGCAAACTATGGCTACACCTTC. The chain links TRBV27 to TRBJ1-2, with 7 bases fitting TRBD1. In germline, CDR1 is MNHEY, CDR2 SMNVEV (reference sequence). V trimming: 5 bases; J trimming: 2 bases; junction bases outside the gene matches: 5. This CDR3 contains 14 residues.

A note on this clone: The germline gene is not matched at one end of the junction; a read error may be the cause. V usage is TRBV5-4 and J usage is TRBJ1-1; D perhaps matches TRBD1 (5 bases). Germline lookup yields CDR1 SGHNT and CDR2 YYREEE (reference sequence). This CDR3 comprises 17 residues. CDR3 in DNA: TGTACCAGCAGCTTGCCGGGGGGGGACCGGAGAGTCACTGAAGCTTTCTTT. Protein product: CTSSLPGGDRRVTEAFF.

The V call is TRBV5-1, the J call TRBJ2-5; D may be TRBD2 (5 bases). Germline lookup yields CDR1 SGHRS and CDR2 YFSETQ. Trimming took off 2 bases at V and 3 bases at J, with 17 bases between the two ends. The CDR3 loop spans 16 amino acids. CDR3 DNA sequence: TGCGCCAGCAGCTTACGCCGGTCCGGGGAAGAAGAGACCCAGTACTTC. Amino acid sequence: CASSLRRSGEEETQYF.

The chain recombines TRBV5-4 with TRBJ1-2; D is undetermined. CDR1 is SGHNT and CDR2 is YYREEE in the germline V gene (reference sequence). V gave up 4 bases and J gave up 0 bases, with 13 bases separating them. This CDR3 has 15 amino acids. DNA for the CDR3: TGTGCCAGCAGCCCCCGGGGAGCGACTAACTATGGCTACACCTTC. Its translation is CASSPRGATNYGYTF.

The V gene is TRBV5-4, the J gene TRBJ2-5; D is possibly TRBD2 (5 bases). The CDR3 is 14 residues long. Trimming took 6 bases from V and 0 from J, leaving 12 bases between them. The germline CDR1 and CDR2 sequences are SGHNT and YYREEE (reference sequence). The CDR3 here is CASTTSGNQETQYF. The CDR3 bases are TGTGCCAGCACCACGTCGGGGAACCAAGAGACCCAGTACTTC.

The chain combines TRBV28 with TRBJ1-1; TRBD1 might be the D (6 bases). Deletions cut 6 bases from V and 0 bases from J, with 20 bases between. This CDR3 is built from 17 residues. Germline CDR1 and CDR2: MDHEN and SYDVKM. The CDR3 DNA reads as TGTGCCAGCAGCCCCGGGACACCCAAACGCCTGAACACTGAAGCTTTCTTT. This codes for CASSPGTPKRLNTEAFF.

This clone has only a few counts. The rearrangement joins TRBV6-1 to TRBJ1-1; maybe TRBD1 (5 bases). The CDR3 is 16 amino acids. Germline CDR1 and CDR2: MNHNS and SASEGT. V was trimmed by 1 base and J by 4 bases, leaving 16 bases between them. CDR3 DNA sequence: TGTGCCAGCAGTGAAGGGCAGGGAAAAGCGGGCACTGAAGCTTTCTTT. Translation gives CASSEGQGKAGTEAFF.

Points on this clone: Other DNA sequences in this specimen translate into the identical CDR3. The J gene is TRBJ2-7, the V gene TRBV27; 7 bases agree with TRBD1. CDR1 and CDR2 from the germline V gene are MNHEY and SMNVEV (reference sequence). Trimming took 2 bases from V and 2 from J; bases not matched to a gene: 3. The CDR3 runs 14 residues. The CDR3 sequence: CASSLRTGAYEQYF. CDR3 coding DNA: TGTGCCAGCAGTTTACGGACAGGAGCCTACGAGCAGTACTTC.

The genes are TRBV6-5 and TRBJ1-1; D is ambiguous. Between the trimmed V and J ends, which lost 5 bases and 4 bases, there was a span of 11 bases. The CDR3 covers 13 residues. The germline gives CDR1 MNHEY, CDR2 SVGAGI. CDR3 sequence reads: CASSGRRITEAFF. CDR3 DNA sequence: TGTGCCAGCAGTGGACGGAGGATCACTGAAGCTTTCTTT.

This chain connects TRBV19 to TRBJ2-2; unclear D gene. Deletions cut 9 bases from V and 1 base from J, with 18 bases between. CDR1 and CDR2 from the germline V gene are LNHDA and SQIVND (reference sequence). The CDR3 consists of 16 residues. CDR3 loop: CASSPPRGRNTGELFF. As DNA, the CDR3 is TGTGCCAGCTCGCCGCCTCGTGGGCGGAACACCGGGGAGCTGTTTTTT. The entire variable domain, with the rest obtained from reference TRBV19 and TRBJ2-2, is as follows: DGGITQSPKYLFRKEGQNVTLSCEQNLNHDAMYWYRQDPGQGLRLIYYSQIVNDFQKGDIAEGYSVSREKKESFPLTVTSAQKNPTAFYLCASSPPRGRNTGELFFGEGSRLTVL.

The J gene is TRBJ1-2, the V gene TRBV19; 7 bases map to TRBD1. The V and J ends lost 7 bases and 4 bases, in that order; junction bases with no gene match: 15. From germline, CDR1 is LNHDA and CDR2 SQIVND (reference sequence). The CDR3 has 16 residues. The CDR3 region is CASTPHRQGASYGYTF. CDR3 DNA sequence: TGTGCCAGTACCCCTCATCGACAGGGAGCAAGCTATGGCTACACCTTC. The variable domain in full, completed from reference TRBV19 and TRBJ1-2, reads DGGITQSPKYLFRKEGQNVTLSCEQNLNHDAMYWYRQDPGQGLRLIYYSQIVNDFQKGDIAEGYSVSREKKESFPLTVTSAQKNPTAFYLCASTPHRQGASYGYTFGSGTRLTVV.